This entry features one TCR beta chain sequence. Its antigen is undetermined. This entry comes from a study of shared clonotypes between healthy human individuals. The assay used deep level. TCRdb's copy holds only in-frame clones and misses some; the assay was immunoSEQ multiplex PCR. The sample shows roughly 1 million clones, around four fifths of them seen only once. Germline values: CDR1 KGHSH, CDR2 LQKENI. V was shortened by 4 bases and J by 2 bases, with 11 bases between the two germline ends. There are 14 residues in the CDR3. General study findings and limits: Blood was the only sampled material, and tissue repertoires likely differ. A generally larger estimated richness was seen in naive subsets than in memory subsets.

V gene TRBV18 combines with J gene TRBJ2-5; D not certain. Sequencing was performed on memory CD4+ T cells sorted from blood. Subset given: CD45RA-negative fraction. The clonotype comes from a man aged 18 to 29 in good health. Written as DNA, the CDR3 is TGTGCCAGCTCACGTAGGGCGAGTCAAGAGACCCAGTACTTC. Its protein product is CASSRRASQETQYF.